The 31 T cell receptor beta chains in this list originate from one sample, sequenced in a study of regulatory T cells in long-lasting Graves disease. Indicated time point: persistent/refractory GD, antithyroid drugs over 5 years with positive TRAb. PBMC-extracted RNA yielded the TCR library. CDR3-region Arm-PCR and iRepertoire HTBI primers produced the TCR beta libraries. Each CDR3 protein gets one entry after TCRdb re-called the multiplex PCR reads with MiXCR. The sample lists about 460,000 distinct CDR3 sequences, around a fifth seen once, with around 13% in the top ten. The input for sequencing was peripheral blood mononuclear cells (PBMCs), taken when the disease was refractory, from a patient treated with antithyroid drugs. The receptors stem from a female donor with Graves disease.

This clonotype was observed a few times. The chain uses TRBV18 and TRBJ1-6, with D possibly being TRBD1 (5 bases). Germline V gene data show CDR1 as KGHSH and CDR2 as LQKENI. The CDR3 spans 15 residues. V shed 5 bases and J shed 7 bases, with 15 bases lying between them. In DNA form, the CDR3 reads TGTGCCAGCTCAGACCGGGACGGGGAGAATTCACCCCTCCACTTT. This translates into CASSDRDGENSPLHF.

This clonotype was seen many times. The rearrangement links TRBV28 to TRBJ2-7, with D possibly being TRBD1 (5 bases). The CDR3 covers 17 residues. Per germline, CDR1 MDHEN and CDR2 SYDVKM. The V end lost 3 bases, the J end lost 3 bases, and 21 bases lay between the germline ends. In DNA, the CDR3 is TGTGCCAGCAGTTTTGGCAGGGTAGGTGCAACGGGCTACGAGCAGTACTTC. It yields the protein CASSFGRVGATGYEQYF.

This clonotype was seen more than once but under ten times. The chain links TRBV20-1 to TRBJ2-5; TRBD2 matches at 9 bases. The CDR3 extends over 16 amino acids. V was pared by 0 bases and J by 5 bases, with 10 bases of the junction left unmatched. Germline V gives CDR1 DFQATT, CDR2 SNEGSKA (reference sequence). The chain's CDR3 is CSARDFDDSGSETQYF. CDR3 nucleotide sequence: TGCAGTGCTAGAGATTTCGATGATAGCGGGAGTGAGACCCAGTACTTC.

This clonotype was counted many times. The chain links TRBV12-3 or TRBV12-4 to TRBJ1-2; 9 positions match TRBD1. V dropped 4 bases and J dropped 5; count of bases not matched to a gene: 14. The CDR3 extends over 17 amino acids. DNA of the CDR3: TGTGCCAGCAGTTCCTATCCGCCCACAGGGGGCCAGTATGGCTACACCTTC. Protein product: CASSSYPPTGGQYGYTF.

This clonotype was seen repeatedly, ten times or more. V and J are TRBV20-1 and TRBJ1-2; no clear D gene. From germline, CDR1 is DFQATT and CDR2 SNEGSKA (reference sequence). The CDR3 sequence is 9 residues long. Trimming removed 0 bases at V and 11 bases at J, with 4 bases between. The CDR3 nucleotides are TGCAGTGCTAGAGATCAATACACCTTC. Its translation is CSARDQYTF.

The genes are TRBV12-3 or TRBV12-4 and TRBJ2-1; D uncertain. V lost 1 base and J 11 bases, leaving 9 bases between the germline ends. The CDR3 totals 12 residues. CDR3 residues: CASSLDTDQQFF. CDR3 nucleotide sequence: TGTGCCAGCAGTTTAGACACAGACCAGCAGTTCTTC.

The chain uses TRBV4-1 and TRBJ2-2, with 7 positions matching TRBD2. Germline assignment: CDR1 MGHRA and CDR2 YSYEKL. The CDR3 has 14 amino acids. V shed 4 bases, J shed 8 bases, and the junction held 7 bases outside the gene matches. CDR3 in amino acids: CASSPRGEGGELFF. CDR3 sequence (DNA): TGCGCCAGCAGCCCTCGGGGGGAAGGAGGGGAGCTGTTTTTT.

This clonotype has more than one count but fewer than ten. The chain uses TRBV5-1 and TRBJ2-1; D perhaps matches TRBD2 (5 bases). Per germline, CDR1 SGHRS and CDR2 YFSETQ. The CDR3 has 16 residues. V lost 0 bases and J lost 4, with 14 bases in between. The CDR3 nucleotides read TGCGCCAGCAGCTTGGGGGGTCAAGCGGCGTACAATGAGCAGTTCTTC. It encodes CASSLGGQAAYNEQFF.

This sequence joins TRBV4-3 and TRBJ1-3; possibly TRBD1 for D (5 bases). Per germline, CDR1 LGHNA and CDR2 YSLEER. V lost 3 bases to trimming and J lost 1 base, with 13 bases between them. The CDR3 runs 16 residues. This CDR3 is CASSQEAGTSGNTIYF. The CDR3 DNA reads TGCGCCAGCAGCCAGGAAGCGGGGACTTCTGGAAACACCATATATTTT.

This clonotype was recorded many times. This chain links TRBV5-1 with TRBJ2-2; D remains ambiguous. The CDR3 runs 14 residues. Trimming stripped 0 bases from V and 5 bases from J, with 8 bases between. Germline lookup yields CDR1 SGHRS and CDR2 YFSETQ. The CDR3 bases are TGCGCCAGCAGCTTGGAGACGGAAACCGGGGAGCTGTTTTTT. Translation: CASSLETETGELFF.

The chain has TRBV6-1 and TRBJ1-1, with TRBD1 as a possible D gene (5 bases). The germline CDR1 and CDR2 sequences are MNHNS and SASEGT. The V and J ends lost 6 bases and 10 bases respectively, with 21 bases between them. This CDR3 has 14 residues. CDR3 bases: TGTGCCAGCAGGGCTACCTCCGGGACGGAGCGAGCTTTCTTT. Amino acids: CASRATSGTERAFF.

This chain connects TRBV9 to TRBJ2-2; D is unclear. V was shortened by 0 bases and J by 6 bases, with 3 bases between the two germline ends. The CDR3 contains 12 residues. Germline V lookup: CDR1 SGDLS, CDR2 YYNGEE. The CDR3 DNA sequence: TGTGCCAGCAGCGTAGTGGCCGGGGAGCTGTTTTTT. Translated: CASSVVAGELFF.

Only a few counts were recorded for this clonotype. Here the CDR3 DNA reads TGTGCCAGCAGTTTAGATGGGGGTCAGGGCTCCTACAATGAGCAGTTCTTC. This gives the protein CASSLDGGQGSYNEQFF. V is TRBV28 and J is TRBJ2-1; D is possibly TRBD1 or TRBD2 (5 bases each). Looked up from germline, CDR1 is MDHEN and CDR2 is SYDVKM. V gave up 2 bases and J gave up 0 bases, with 14 bases separating them. The CDR3 extends over 17 amino acids.

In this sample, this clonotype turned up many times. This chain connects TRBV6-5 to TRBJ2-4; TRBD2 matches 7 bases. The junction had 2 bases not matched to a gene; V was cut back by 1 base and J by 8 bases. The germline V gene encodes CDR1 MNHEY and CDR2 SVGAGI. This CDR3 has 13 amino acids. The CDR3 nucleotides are TGTGCCAGCAGTTACTTGGGGGGGGACATTCAGTACTTC. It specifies CASSYLGGDIQYF.

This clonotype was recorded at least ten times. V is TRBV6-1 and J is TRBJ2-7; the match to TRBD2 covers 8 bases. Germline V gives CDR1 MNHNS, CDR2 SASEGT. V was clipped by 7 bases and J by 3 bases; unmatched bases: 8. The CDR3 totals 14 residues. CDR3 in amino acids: CASTDGLADYEQYF. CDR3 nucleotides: TGTGCCAGCACCGACGGACTAGCTGACTACGAGCAGTACTTC.

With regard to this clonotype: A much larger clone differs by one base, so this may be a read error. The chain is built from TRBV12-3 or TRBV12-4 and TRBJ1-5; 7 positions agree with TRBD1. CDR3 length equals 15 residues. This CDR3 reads CATSDRQGVSQPQHF. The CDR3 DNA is TGTGCCACCAGTGACCGACAGGGAGTCAGTCAGCCCCAGCATTTT.

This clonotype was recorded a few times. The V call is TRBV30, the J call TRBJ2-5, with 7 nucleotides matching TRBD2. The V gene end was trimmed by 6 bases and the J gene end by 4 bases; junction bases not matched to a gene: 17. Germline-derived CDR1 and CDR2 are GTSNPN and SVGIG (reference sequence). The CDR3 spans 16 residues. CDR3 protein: CACRGGLPAEGETQYF. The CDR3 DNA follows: TGTGCCTGCCGGGGAGGGCTGCCGGCCGAGGGAGAGACCCAGTACTTC.

CDR3 bases: TGTGCCAGCACGGATAGGCTTGGATTTGGTCAGCCCCAGCATTTT. Encoded protein: CASTDRLGFGQPQHF. This chain connects TRBV6-2 or TRBV6-3 to TRBJ1-5, with unresolved D. CDR3 length: 15 amino acids. Deletions cut 7 bases from V and 6 bases from J, with 19 bases between. The germline V gene encodes CDR1 MNHEY and CDR2 SVGEGT.

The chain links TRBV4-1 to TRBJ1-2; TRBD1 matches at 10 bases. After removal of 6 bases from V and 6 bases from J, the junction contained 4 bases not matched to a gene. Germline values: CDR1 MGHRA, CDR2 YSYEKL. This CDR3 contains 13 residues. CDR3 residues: CASSRTGGDGYTF. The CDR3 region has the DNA TGCGCCAGCAGTCGGACAGGGGGGGATGGCTACACCTTC.

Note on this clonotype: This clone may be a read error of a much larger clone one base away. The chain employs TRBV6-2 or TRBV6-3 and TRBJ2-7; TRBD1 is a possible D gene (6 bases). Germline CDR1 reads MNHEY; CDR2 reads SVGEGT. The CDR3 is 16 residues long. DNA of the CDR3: TGTGTCAGCAGACGAACCGCAGGGGCCGCGGGCTACGAGCAGTACTTC. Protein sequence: CVSRRTAGAAGYEQYF.

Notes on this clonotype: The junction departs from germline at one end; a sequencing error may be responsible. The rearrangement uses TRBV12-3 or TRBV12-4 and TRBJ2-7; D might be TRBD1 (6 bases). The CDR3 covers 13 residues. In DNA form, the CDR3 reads TGTGCCGGCAGCCCCCAGGGGCCGGGCGAGCAGTACTTC. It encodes CAGSPQGPGEQYF.

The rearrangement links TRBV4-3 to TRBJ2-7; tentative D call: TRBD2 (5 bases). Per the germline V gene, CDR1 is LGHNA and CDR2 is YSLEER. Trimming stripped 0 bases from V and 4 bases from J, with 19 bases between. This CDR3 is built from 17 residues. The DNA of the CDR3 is TGCGCCAGCAGCCAAGATTGGTCGAGAGGGCCGATGTACGAGCAGTACTTC. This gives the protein CASSQDWSRGPMYEQYF.

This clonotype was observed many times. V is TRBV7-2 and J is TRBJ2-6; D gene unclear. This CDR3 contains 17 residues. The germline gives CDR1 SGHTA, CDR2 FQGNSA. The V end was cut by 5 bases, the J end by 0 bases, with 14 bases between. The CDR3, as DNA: TGTGCCAGCAGCCTCCAGGCCAGAATCTCTGGGGCCAACGTCCTGACTTTC. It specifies CASSLQARISGANVLTF.

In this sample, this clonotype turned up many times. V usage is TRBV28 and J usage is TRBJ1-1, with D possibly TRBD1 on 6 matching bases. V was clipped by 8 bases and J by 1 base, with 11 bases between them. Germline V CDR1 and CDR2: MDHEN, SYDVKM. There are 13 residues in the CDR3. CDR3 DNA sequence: TGTGCCAGCTCGGGACACTCGAACACTGAAGCTTTCTTT. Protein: CASSGHSNTEAFF.

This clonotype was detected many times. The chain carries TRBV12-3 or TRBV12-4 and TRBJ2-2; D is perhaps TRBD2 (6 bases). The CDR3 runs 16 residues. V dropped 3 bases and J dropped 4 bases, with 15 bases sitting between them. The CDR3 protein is CASSLGSGRGTGELFF. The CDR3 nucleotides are TGTGCCAGCAGTTTGGGTAGCGGACGCGGCACCGGGGAGCTGTTTTTT.

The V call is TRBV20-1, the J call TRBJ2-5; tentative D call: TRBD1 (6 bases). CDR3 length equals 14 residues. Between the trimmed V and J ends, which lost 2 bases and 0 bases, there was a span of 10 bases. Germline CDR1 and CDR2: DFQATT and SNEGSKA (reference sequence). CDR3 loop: CSARMGTNQETQYF. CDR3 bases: TGCAGTGCTAGAATGGGGACAAACCAAGAGACCCAGTACTTC.

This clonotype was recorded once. The CDR3 loop reads CASSLVTGGSRSAKNIQYF. The DNA for the CDR3 is TGTGCCAGCAGCCTGGTGACAGGGGGCTCGCGGTCGGCCAAAAACATTCAGTACTTC. The chain employs TRBV13 and TRBJ2-4; 10 nucleotides match TRBD1. V dropped 5 bases and J dropped 1; count of bases not matched to a gene: 14. Germline CDR1 reads PRHDT; CDR2 reads FYEKMQ (reference sequence). The CDR3 runs to 19 residues.

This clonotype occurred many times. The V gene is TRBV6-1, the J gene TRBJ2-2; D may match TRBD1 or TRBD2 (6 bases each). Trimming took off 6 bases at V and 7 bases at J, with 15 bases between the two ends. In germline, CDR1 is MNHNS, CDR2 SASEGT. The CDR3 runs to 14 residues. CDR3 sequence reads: CASRPPEGGGELFF. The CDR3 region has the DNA TGTGCCAGCAGACCCCCTGAGGGGGGCGGGGAGCTGTTTTTT.

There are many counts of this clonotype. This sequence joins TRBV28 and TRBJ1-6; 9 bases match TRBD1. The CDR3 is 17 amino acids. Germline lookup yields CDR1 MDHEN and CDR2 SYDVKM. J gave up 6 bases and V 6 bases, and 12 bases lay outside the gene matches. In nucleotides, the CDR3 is TGTGCCAGCAGCCATGAGCCCAACAGGGGGCCTAATTCACCCCTCCACTTT. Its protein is CASSHEPNRGPNSPLHF.

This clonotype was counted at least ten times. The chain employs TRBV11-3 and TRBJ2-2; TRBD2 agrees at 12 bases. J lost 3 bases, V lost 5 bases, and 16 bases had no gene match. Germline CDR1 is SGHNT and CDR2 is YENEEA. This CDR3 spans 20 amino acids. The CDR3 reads CASSHYPLAGGQWDTGELFF. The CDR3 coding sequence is TGTGCCAGCAGCCATTATCCTCTAGCGGGAGGGCAGTGGGACACCGGGGAGCTGTTTTTT. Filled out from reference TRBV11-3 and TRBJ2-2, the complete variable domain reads EAGVVQSPRYKIIEKKQPVAFWCNPISGHNTLYWYLQNLGQGPELLIRYENEEAVDDSQLPKDRFSAERLKGVDSTLKIQPAELGDSAVYLCASSHYPLAGGQWDTGELFFGEGSRLTVL.

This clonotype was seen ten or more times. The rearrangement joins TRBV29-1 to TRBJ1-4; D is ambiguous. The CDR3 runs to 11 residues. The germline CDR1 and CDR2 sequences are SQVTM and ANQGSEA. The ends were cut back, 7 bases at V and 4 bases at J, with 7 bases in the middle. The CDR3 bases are TGCAGCGCCAGCGATAATGAAAAACTGTTTTTT. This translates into CSASDNEKLFF.